These 15 T cell receptor beta chains came from one sample sequenced in a study of cytomegalovirus exposure and HLA in healthy donors. PCR involved 60 Vbeta and 13 Jbeta primers. Profiling relied on immunoSEQ multiplex PCR, and the TCRdb table lists in-frame clones only, not all of them. The sample shows about 160,000 clones, 75% to 90% of them seen only once. The specimen sequenced was PBMCs. These receptor sequences come from a girl aged 2-10 years in good health and CMV-seropositive.

The gene calls are TRBV28 and TRBJ1-1; no definite D call. Germline assignment: CDR1 MDHEN and CDR2 SYDVKM. V lost 7 bases to trimming and J lost 1 base, with 10 bases between them. The CDR3 is 13 residues long. The chain's CDR3 is CASTNPQNTEAFF. CDR3 bases: TGTGCCAGCACTAACCCCCAGAACACTGAAGCTTTCTTT.

J is TRBJ2-3 and V is TRBV7-9, with D possibly matching TRBD2 (7 bases). V was pared by 8 bases and J by 3 bases, with 15 bases between. The CDR3 contains 14 residues. CDR1 and CDR2 from the germline V gene are SEHNR and FQNEAQ (reference sequence). The CDR3 here is CASVPGDYTDTQYF. In nucleotides, the CDR3 is TGTGCCAGCGTCCCAGGGGACTATACAGATACGCAGTATTTT.

The chain employs TRBV30 and TRBJ2-6; weak D call: TRBD1 (5 bases). Trimming took off 6 bases at V and 4 bases at J, with 13 bases between the two ends. CDR3 length equals 14 residues. Germline lookup yields CDR1 GTSNPN and CDR2 SVGIG (reference sequence). CDR3 sequence reads: CACARVPGANVLTF. Here the CDR3 DNA reads TGTGCCTGCGCCAGGGTACCCGGGGCCAACGTCCTGACTTTC.

The gene calls are TRBV28 and TRBJ1-2, with 7 bases identical to TRBD1. Looked up from germline, CDR1 is MDHEN and CDR2 is SYDVKM. V gave up 5 bases and J gave up 4 bases; unmatched junction bases: 4. This CDR3 is 13 amino acids long. The chain's CDR3 is CASSQQGSYGYTF. CDR3 DNA sequence: TGTGCCAGCAGTCAACAGGGGAGCTATGGCTACACCTTC.

The V and J genes are TRBV28 and TRBJ1-2; D is ambiguous. There are 13 residues in the CDR3. The V gene lost 7 bases and the J gene lost 6 bases, with 15 bases spanning the gap. Germline V gene lookup returns CDR1 MDHEN and CDR2 SYDVKM. The chain's CDR3 is CASTERGMDGYTF. The CDR3, as DNA: TGTGCCAGCACCGAACGGGGAATGGATGGCTACACCTTC.

The rearrangement uses TRBV29-1 and TRBJ2-3; 7 bases match TRBD2. The V gene's germline CDR1 is SQVTM and CDR2 ANQGSEA. CDR3 size: 14 residues. V was clipped by 6 bases and J by 2 bases; unmatched bases: 8. CDR3 DNA sequence: TGCAGCGTCGTGGGACTACCGAACACAGATACGCAGTATTTT. Residues: CSVVGLPNTDTQYF.

This sequence joins TRBV30 and TRBJ1-1; a weak D match, TRBD1 (5 bases). V lost 0 bases, J lost 1 base, and 21 bases lay in between. Germline V gene sequence: CDR1 GTSNPN, CDR2 SVGIG (reference sequence). The CDR3 covers 18 residues. Written as DNA, the CDR3 is TGTGCCTGGAGTGTACGGCCGGTAGGGGCGCATTGGAACACTGAAGCTTTCTTT. Protein sequence: CAWSVRPVGAHWNTEAFF. Full variable domain (outside the CDR3, taken from reference TRBV30 and TRBJ1-1): SQTIHQWPATLVQPVGSPLSLECTVEGTSNPNLYWYRQAAGRGLQLLFYSVGIGQISSEVPQNLSASRPQDRQFILSSKKLLLSDSGFYLCAWSVRPVGAHWNTEAFFGQGTRLTVV.

The V gene is TRBV7-6, the J gene TRBJ2-3; TRBD1 matches 8 bases. Losses at the gene ends were 3 bases for V and 3 bases for J; bases not matched to a gene: 5. This CDR3 has 15 amino acids. Germline CDR1 and CDR2: SGHVS and FNYEAQ. CDR3 loop: CASSFRGQYTDTQYF. CDR3 coding DNA: TGTGCCAGCAGCTTCAGGGGGCAGTATACAGATACGCAGTATTTT.

The rearrangement joins TRBV2 to TRBJ2-7; 8 bases line up with TRBD2. CDR3 length: 14 amino acids. V lost 3 bases, J lost 3 bases, and 4 bases stayed unmatched. CDR1 is SNHLY and CDR2 is FYNNEI in the germline V gene. The CDR3 sequence: CASSDGTSLYEQYF. Here the CDR3 DNA reads TGTGCCAGCAGTGATGGGACTAGTCTCTACGAGCAGTACTTC. Complete variable domain (other parts from reference TRBV2 and TRBJ2-7): EPEVTQTPSHQVTQMGQEVILRCVPISNHLYFYWYRQILGQKVEFLVSFYNNEISEKSEIFDDQFSVERPDGSNFTLKIRSTKLEDSAMYFCASSDGTSLYEQYFGPGTRLTVT.

The chain employs TRBV30 and TRBJ1-1; D is unresolved. The V end was cut by 5 bases, the J end by 6 bases, with 10 bases between. The CDR3 runs to 11 residues. Germline CDR1 GTSNPN, CDR2 SVGIG (reference sequence). The CDR3 spells CAWATGAEAFF. The CDR3 DNA reads as TGTGCCTGGGCTACCGGTGCTGAAGCTTTCTTT.

This clone was observed a few times. The rearrangement links TRBV5-1 to TRBJ1-1; 10 bases are a match to TRBD1. Trimming cost V 4 bases and J 5 bases; bases outside gene matches: 5. Germline CDR1 and CDR2: SGHRS and YFSETQ. The CDR3 consists of 14 residues. Written as DNA, the CDR3 is TGCGCCAGCAGCCGACAGGGGGCACGGACTGAAGCTTTCTTT. Protein sequence: CASSRQGARTEAFF.

The V and J genes are TRBV18 and TRBJ2-5, with TRBD1 matching over 7 bases. The V segment lost 4 bases and the J segment 5 bases; nucleotides outside the gene matches: 4. Germline CDR1 and CDR2: KGHSH and LQKENI. The CDR3 loop spans 13 amino acids. CDR3 loop: CASSLQGEETQYF. DNA of the CDR3: TGTGCCAGCTCACTCCAGGGGGAGGAGACCCAGTACTTC.

The J gene is TRBJ1-1, the V gene TRBV28, with TRBD1 matching 7 bases. Germline CDR1 reads MDHEN; CDR2 reads SYDVKM. J lost 0 bases, V lost 10 bases, and 8 bases had no gene match. The length of the CDR3 is 14 residues. The CDR3 sequence: CAIEGGVMNTEAFF. The CDR3 region has the DNA TGTGCCATCGAAGGGGGCGTTATGAACACTGAAGCTTTCTTT.

The rearrangement joins TRBV9 to TRBJ2-2, with TRBD2 matching 9 bases. Trimming took 4 bases from V and 2 from J; bases not matched to a gene: 6. Germline CDR1 and CDR2: SGDLS and YYNGEE. The length of the CDR3 is 16 residues. For the CDR3, the DNA is TGTGCCAGCAGCTCAAGCGGGAGGCTAAACACCGGGGAGCTGTTTTTT. Translated, it gives CASSSSGRLNTGELFF.

Regarding this clone: At the DNA level, this CDR3 is encoded by other sequences in the same sample as well. This chain connects TRBV2 to TRBJ1-2; D is uncertain. Between the trimmed V and J ends, which lost 3 bases and 1 base, there was a span of 6 bases. The CDR3 is made up of 13 amino acids. Germline assignment: CDR1 SNHLY and CDR2 FYNNEI. DNA for the CDR3: TGTGCCAGCAGTGAGAGAGTTAACTATGGCTACACCTTC. Protein: CASSERVNYGYTF.